This paragraph covers one T cell receptor beta chain sequence. In the study's own analysis: The authors estimated nucleated cell counts from reference gene primer amplification. The protocol was immunoSEQ multiplex PCR, while the TCRdb copy is restricted to in-frame clones and leaves out a portion. V and J calls and clone size are those listed in that table; D and trimming were worked out from the DNA. This sample yields over 95,000 clones, of which 70% to 90% are seen a single time; about 3.6% belongs to the top ten. The record originates from a study of blood T cell repertoires in COVID-19. Study-wide context: Specimens from acute and convalescent COVID-19 originated in the United States, Italy and Spain. Sources were T cells, B-cell-depleted T cells, or PBMCs; the material itself was cDNA or gDNA.

Trimming cost V 8 bases and J 0 bases, with 13 bases left between them. Germline V gene data show CDR1 as SEHNR and CDR2 as FQNEAQ (reference sequence). The CDR3 has 15 residues. Sequencing used peripheral blood. The chain recombines TRBV7-9 with TRBJ2-2; perhaps TRBD1 as D (6 bases). The clonotype comes from a man in his forties with acute or convalescent COVID-19. The CDR3 reads CASGQYWANTGELFF. As DNA, the CDR3 is TGTGCCAGCGGACAGTATTGGGCGAACACCGGGGAGCTGTTTTTT.